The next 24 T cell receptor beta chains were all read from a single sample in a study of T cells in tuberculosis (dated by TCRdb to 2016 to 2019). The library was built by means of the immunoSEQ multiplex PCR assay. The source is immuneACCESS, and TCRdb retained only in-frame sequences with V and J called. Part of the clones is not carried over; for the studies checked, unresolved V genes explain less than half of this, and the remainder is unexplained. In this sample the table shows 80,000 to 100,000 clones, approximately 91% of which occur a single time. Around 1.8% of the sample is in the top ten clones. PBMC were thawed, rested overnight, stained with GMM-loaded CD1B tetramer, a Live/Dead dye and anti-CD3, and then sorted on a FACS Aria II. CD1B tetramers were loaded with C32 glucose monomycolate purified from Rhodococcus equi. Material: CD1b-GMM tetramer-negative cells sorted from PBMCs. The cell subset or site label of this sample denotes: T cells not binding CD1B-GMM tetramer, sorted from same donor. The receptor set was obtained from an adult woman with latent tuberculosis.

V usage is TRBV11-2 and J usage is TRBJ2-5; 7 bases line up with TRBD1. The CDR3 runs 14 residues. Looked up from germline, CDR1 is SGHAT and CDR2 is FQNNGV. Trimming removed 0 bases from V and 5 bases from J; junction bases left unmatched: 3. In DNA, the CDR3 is TGTGCCAGCAGCTTAGAGACAGGGCGGGAGACCCAGTACTTC. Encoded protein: CASSLETGRETQYF.

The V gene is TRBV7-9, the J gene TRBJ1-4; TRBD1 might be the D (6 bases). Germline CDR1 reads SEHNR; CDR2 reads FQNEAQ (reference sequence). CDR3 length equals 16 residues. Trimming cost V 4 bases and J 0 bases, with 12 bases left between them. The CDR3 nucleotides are TGTGCCAGCAGCTCCGGACAGTCGGCAACTAATGAAAAACTGTTTTTT. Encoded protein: CASSSGQSATNEKLFF. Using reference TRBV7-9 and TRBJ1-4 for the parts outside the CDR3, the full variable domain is DTGVSQNPRHKITKRGQNVTFRCDPISEHNRLYWYRQTLGQGPEFLTYFQNEAQLEKSRLLSDRFSAERPKGSFSTLEIQRTEQGDSAMYLCASSSGQSATNEKLFFGSGTQLSVL.

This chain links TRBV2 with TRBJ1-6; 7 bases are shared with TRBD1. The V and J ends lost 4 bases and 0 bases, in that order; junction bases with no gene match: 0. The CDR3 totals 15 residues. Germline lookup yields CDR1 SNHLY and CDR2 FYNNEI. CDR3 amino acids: CASSGDSSYNSPLHF. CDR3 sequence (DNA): TGTGCCAGCAGTGGGGACAGCTCCTATAATTCACCCCTCCACTTT.

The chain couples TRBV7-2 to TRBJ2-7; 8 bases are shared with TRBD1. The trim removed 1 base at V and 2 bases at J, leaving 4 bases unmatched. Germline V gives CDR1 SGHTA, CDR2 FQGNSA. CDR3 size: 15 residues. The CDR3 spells CASSLDDRGTYEQYF. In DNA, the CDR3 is TGTGCCAGCAGCTTAGACGACAGGGGTACCTACGAGCAGTACTTC.

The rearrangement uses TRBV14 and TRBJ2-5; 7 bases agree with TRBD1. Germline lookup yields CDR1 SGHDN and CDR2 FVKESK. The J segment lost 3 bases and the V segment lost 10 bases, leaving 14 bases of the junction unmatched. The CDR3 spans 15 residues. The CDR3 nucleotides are TGTGCCACCTTTCTCGACAGGGCTACCGAAGAGACCCAGTACTTC. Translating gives CATFLDRATEETQYF.

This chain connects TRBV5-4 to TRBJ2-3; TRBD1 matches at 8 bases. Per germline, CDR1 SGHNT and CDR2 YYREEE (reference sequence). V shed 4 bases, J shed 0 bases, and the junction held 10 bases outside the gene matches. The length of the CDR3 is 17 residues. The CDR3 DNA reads TGTGCCAGCAGCCCAGGGGGCGGCGGGGTGAGCACAGATACGCAGTATTTT. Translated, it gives CASSPGGGGVSTDTQYF.

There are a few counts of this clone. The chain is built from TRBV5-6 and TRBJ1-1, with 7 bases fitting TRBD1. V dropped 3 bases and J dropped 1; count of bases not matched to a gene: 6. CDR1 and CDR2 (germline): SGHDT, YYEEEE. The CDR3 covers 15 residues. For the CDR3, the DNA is TGTGCCAGCAGCTCACCGGGACAGACGAACACTGAAGCTTTCTTT. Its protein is CASSSPGQTNTEAFF.

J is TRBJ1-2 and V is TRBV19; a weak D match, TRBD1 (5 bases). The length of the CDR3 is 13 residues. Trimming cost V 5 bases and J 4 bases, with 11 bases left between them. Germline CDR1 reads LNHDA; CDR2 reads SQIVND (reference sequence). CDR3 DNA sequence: TGTGCCAGTAGTTCACCCGGGGGCTATGGCTACACCTTC. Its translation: CASSSPGGYGYTF.

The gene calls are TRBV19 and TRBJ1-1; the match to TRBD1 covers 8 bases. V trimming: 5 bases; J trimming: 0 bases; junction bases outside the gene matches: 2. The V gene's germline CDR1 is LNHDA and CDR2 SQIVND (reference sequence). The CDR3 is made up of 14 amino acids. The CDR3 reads CASSPQGVNTEAFF. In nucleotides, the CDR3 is TGTGCCAGTAGTCCACAGGGGGTGAACACTGAAGCTTTCTTT. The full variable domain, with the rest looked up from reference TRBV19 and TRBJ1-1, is DGGITQSPKYLFRKEGQNVTLSCEQNLNHDAMYWYRQDPGQGLRLIYYSQIVNDFQKGDIAEGYSVSREKKESFPLTVTSAQKNPTAFYLCASSPQGVNTEAFFGQGTRLTVV.

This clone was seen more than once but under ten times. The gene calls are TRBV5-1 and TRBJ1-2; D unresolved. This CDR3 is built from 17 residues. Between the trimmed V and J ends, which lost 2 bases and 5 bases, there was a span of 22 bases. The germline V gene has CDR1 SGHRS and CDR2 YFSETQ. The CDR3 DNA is TGCGCCAGCAGCTTAAGGCCCGTAGAGGCCTCAACTTATGGCTACACCTTC. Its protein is CASSLRPVEASTYGYTF.

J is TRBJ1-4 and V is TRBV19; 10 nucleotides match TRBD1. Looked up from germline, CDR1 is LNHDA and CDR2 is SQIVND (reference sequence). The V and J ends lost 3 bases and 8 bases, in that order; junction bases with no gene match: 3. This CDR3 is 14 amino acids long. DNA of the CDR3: TGTGCCAGTAGTATGGGACAGGGGCCGGAAAAACTGTTTTTT. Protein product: CASSMGQGPEKLFF.

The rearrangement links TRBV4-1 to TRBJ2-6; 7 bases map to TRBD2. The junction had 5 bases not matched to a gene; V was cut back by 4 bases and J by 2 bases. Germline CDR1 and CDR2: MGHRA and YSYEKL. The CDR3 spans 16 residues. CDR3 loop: CASSLREGTGANVLTF. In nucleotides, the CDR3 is TGCGCCAGCAGCCTCAGGGAGGGGACTGGGGCCAACGTCCTGACTTTC.

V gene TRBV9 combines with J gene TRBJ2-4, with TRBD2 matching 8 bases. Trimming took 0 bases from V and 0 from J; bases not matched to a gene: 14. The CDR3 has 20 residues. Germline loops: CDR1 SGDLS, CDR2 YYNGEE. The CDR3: CASSVGPGGGAAVAKNIQYF. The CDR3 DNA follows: TGTGCCAGCAGCGTAGGCCCGGGAGGGGGGGCCGCGGTAGCCAAAAACATTCAGTACTTC.

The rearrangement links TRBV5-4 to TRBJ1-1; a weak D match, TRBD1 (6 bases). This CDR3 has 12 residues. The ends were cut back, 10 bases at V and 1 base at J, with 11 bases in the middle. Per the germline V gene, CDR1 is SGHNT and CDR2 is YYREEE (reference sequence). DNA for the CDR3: TGTGCCGGGGGGGGGCGGAACACTGAAGCTTTCTTT. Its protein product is CAGGGRNTEAFF.

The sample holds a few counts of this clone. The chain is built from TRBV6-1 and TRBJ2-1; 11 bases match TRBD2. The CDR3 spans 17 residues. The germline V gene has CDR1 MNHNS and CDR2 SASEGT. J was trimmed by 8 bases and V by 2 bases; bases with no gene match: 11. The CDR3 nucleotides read TGTGCCAGCAGTGAAATCGGTAGCGGGGGGGCACGGTATGAGCAGTTCTTC. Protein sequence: CASSEIGSGGARYEQFF.

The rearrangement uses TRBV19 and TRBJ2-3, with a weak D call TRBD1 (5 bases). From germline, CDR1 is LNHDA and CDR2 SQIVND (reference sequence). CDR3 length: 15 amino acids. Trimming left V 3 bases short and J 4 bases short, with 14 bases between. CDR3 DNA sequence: TGTGCCAGTAGTATGTGGCAGGGTTTCCCAGATACGCAGTATTTT. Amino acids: CASSMWQGFPDTQYF. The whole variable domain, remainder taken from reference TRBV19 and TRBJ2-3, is DGGITQSPKYLFRKEGQNVTLSCEQNLNHDAMYWYRQDPGQGLRLIYYSQIVNDFQKGDIAEGYSVSREKKESFPLTVTSAQKNPTAFYLCASSMWQGFPDTQYFGPGTRLTVL.

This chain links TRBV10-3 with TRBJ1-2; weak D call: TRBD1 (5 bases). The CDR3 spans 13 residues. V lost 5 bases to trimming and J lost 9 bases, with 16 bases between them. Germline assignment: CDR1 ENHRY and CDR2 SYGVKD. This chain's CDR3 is CAISYSGVVSYTF. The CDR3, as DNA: TGTGCCATCAGTTATTCGGGGGTAGTGAGCTACACCTTC.

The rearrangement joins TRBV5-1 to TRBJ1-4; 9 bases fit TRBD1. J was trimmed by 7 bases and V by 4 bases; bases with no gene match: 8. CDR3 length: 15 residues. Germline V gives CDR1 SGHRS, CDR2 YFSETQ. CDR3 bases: TGCGCCAGCAGCGATAACAGGGGGCTAGGTGAAAAACTGTTTTTT. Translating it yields CASSDNRGLGEKLFF.

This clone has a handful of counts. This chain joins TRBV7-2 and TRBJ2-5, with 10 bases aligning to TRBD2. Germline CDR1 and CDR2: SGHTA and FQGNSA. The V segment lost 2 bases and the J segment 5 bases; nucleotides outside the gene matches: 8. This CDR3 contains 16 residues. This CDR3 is CASSLPERGGLETQYF. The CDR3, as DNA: TGTGCCAGCAGCTTACCCGAGCGGGGGGGCCTTGAGACCCAGTACTTC.

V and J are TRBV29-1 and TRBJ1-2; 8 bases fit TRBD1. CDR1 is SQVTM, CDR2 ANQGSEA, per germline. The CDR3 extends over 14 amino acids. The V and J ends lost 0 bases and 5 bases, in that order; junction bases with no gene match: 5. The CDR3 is CSVEDRDRGYGYTF. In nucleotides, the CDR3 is TGCAGCGTTGAAGATCGAGACAGGGGTTATGGCTACACCTTC.

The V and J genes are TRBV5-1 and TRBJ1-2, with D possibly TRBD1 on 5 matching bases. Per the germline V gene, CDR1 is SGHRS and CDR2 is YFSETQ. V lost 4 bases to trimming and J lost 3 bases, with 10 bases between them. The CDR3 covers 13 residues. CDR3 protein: CASSLQVDYGYTF. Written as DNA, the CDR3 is TGCGCCAGCAGCCTACAGGTTGACTATGGCTACACCTTC. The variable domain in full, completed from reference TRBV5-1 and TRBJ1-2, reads KAGVTQTPRYLIKTRGQQVTLSCSPISGHRSVSWYQQTPGQGLQFLFEYFSETQRNKGNFPGRFSGRQFSNSRSEMNVSTLELGDSALYLCASSLQVDYGYTFGSGTRLTVV.

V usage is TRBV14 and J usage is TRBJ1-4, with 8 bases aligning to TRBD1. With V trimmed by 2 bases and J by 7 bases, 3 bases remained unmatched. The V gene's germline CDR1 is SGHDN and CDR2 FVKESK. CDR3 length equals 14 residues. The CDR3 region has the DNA TGTGCCAGCAGCCAACAGGGGGCGTTTGAAAAACTGTTTTTT. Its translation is CASSQQGAFEKLFF.

The CDR3 DNA follows: TGTGCCAGCAGCCCGAGGACTGAAGCTTTCTTT. Translating it yields CASSPRTEAFF. The chain uses TRBV7-2 and TRBJ1-1; D is ambiguous. The CDR3 spans 11 residues. Trimming removed 5 bases at V and 5 bases at J, with 6 bases between. The germline CDR1 and CDR2 sequences are SGHTA and FQGNSA.

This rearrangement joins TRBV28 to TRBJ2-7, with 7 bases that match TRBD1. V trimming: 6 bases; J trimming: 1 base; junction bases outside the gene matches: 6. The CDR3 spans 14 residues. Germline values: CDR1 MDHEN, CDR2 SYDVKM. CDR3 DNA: TGTGCCAGCAGGAACTCGGGACAGTCCTACGAGCAGTACTTC. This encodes CASRNSGQSYEQYF.